This T cell receptor beta chain was captured in a study of vaccination effects on CD4 cells after COVID-19. Broader study findings: Late post-vaccination, clones induced by infection and those induced by vaccine underwent marked clonal contraction.

Sequenced by immunoSEQ multiplex PCR; TCRdb stores in-frame clones only, minus some. The data show tens of thousands of clones, 65% to 75% seen once. From germline, CDR1 is SGHRS and CDR2 YFSETQ. J lost 1 base, V lost 6 bases, and 5 bases had no gene match. The length of the CDR3 is 15 residues. It was after more than nine days of culture that CD4+ T cells were isolated. The person had PCR-confirmed SARS-CoV-2 infection between March and December 2020. All study participants received two doses of BNT162b2 or mRNA-1273 vaccine. On this clone itself: Its antigen is not identified.

The sequences come from CD4+ T cells from PBMCs cultured without peptide, collected after COVID-19 vaccination. This TCR was recovered from a human donor who had a prior SARS-CoV-2 infection. V usage is TRBV5-1 and J usage is TRBJ2-2, with TRBD1 identical over 8 bases. In nucleotides, the CDR3 is TGCGCCAGCACCCGTGGGACAGGGAACACCGGGGAGCTGTTTTTT. It translates to CASTRGTGNTGELFF.